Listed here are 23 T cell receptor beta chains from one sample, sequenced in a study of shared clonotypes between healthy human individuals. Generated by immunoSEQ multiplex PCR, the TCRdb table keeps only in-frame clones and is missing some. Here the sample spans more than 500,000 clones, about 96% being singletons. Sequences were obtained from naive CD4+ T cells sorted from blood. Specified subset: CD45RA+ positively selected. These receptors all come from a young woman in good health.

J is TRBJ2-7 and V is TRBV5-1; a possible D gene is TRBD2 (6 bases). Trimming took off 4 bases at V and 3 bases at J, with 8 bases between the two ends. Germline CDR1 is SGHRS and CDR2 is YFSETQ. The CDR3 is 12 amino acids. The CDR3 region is CASSPEGYEQYF. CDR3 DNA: TGCGCCAGCAGCCCGGAGGGCTACGAGCAGTACTTC.

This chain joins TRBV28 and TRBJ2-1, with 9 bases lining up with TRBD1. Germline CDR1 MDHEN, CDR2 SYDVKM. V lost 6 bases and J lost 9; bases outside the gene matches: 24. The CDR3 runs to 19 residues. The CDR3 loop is CASSSIRGTGKILWGEQFF. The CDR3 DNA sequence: TGTGCCAGCAGCTCAATTCGAGGGACAGGGAAAATTCTTTGGGGTGAGCAGTTCTTC.

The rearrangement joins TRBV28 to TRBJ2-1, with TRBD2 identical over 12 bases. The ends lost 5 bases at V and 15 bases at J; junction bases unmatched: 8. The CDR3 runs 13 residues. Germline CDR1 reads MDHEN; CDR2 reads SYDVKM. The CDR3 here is CASSIPTSGGPFF. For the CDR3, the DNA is TGTGCCAGCAGTATCCCGACTAGCGGGGGACCGTTCTTC.

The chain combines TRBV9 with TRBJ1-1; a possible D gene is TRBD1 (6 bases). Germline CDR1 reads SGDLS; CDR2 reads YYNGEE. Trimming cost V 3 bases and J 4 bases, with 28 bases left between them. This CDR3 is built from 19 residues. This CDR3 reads CASSAHPASGVRITTEAFF. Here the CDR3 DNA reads TGTGCCAGCAGCGCCCATCCAGCCTCAGGGGTAAGGATTACCACTGAAGCTTTCTTT.

The CDR3 DNA reads as TGTGCCAGCAGTTATGGGCGGCTCTCCTACGAGCAGTACTTC. This gives the protein CASSYGRLSYEQYF. The genes are TRBV28 and TRBJ2-7; no firm D call. Per the germline V gene, CDR1 is MDHEN and CDR2 is SYDVKM. V dropped 4 bases and J dropped 0 bases, with 10 bases sitting between them. The CDR3 length is 14 residues.

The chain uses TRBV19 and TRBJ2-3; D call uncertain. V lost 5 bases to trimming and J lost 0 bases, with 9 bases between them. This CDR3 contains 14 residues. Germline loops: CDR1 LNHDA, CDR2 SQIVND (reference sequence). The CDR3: CASSFQPSTDTQYF. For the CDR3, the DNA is TGTGCCAGTAGTTTCCAACCTAGCACAGATACGCAGTATTTT.

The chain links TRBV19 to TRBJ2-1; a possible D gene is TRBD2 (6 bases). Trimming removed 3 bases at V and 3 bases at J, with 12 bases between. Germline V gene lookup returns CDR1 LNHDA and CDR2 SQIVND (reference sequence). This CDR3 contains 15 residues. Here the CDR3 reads CASSIEAGIYNEQFF. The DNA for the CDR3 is TGTGCCAGTAGTATTGAAGCGGGTATCTACAATGAGCAGTTCTTC.

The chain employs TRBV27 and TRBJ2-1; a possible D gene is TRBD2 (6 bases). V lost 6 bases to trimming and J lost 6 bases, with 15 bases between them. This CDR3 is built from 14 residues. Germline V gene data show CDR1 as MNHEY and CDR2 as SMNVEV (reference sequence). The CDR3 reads CASRWLADGNEQFF. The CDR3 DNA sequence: TGTGCCAGCAGATGGTTAGCGGATGGCAATGAGCAGTTCTTC.

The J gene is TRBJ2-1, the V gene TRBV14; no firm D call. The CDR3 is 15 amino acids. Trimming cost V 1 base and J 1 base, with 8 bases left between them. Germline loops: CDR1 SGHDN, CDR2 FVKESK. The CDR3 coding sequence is TGTGCCAGCAGCCAAGTTTCGACGTCCTACAATGAGCAGTTCTTC. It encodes CASSQVSTSYNEQFF.

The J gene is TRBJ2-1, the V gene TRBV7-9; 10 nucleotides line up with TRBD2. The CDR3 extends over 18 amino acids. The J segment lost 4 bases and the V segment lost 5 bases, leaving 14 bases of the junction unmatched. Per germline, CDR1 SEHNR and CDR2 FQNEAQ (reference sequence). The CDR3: CASSKPWASGRSYNEQFF. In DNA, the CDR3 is TGTGCCAGCAGCAAACCGTGGGCTAGCGGGAGAAGTTACAATGAGCAGTTCTTC.

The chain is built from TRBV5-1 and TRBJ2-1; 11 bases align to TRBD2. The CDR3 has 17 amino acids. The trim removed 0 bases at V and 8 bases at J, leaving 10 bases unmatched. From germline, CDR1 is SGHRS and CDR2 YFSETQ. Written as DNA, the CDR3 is TGCGCCAGCAGCTTGGAGACGACTAGCGGGGCGAGCCATGAGCAGTTCTTC. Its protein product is CASSLETTSGASHEQFF.

As DNA, the CDR3 is TGTGCCAGTAGTATACCCTACGGGAGCTCTGGAAACACCATATATTTT. Translating gives CASSIPYGSSGNTIYF. This sequence joins TRBV19 and TRBJ1-3; D is unresolved. CDR1 and CDR2 (germline): LNHDA, SQIVND (reference sequence). Trimming took off 2 bases at V and 0 bases at J, with 11 bases between the two ends. This CDR3 comprises 16 residues.

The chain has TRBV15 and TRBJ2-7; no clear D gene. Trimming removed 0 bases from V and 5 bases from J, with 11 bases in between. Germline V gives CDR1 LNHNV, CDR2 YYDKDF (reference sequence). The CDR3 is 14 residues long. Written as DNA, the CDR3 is TGTGCCACCAGCAGAGATGTCTTTGGGAACGAGCAGTACTTC. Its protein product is CATSRDVFGNEQYF.

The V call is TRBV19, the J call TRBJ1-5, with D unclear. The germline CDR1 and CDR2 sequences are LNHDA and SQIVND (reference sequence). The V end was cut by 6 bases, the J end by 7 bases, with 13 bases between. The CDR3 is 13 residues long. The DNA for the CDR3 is TGTGCCAGTAGCTCTTTGGGCGGGCAGCCCCAGCATTTT. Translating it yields CASSSLGGQPQHF.

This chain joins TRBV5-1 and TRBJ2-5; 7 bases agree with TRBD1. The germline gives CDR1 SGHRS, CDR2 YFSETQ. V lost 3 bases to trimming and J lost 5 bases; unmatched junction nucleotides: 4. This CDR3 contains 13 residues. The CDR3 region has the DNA TGCGCCAGCAGCTCAGGGGGTTCGGAGACCCAGTACTTC. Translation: CASSSGGSETQYF. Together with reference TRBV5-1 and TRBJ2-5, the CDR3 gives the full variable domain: KAGVTQTPRYLIKTRGQQVTLSCSPISGHRSVSWYQQTPGQGLQFLFEYFSETQRNKGNFPGRFSGRQFSNSRSEMNVSTLELGDSALYLCASSSGGSETQYFGPGTRLLVL.

The CDR3 DNA sequence: TGCGCCAGCAGTGATATGGGACCCACCCCGAGGAGGTATGGCTACACCTTC. Translating it yields CASSDMGPTPRRYGYTF. The chain links TRBV10-2 to TRBJ1-2; possible D gene TRBD1, 5 bases. The CDR3 is 17 residues long. V was pared by 3 bases and J by 5 bases, with 22 bases between. Germline CDR1 WSHSY, CDR2 SAAADI.

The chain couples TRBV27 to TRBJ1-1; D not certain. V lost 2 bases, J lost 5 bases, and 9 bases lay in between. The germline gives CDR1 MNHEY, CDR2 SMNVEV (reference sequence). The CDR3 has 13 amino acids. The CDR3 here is CASSLGQRTEAFF. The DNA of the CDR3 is TGTGCCAGCAGTTTAGGGCAGAGGACTGAAGCTTTCTTT.

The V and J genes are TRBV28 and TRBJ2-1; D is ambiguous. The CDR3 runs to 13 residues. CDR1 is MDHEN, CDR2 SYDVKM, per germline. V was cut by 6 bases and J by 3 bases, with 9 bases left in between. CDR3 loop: CASRDFGYNEQFF. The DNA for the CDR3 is TGTGCCAGCAGGGATTTCGGCTACAATGAGCAGTTCTTC.

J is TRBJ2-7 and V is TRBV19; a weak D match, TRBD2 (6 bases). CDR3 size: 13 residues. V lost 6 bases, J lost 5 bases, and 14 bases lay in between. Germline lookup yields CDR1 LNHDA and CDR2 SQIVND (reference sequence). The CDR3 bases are TGTGCCAGTAGGAGGGTGGGCGGGAACGAGCAGTACTTC. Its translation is CASRRVGGNEQYF.

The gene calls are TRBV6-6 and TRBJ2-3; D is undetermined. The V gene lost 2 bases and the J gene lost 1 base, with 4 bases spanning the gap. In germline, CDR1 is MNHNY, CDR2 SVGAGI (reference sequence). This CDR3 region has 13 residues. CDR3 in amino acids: CASSYRGTDTQYF. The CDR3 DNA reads TGTGCCAGCAGTTACCGCGGCACAGATACGCAGTATTTT.

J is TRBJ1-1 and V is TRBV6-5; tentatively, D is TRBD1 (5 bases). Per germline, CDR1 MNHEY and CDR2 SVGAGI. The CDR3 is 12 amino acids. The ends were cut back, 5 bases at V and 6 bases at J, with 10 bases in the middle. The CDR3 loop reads CASSQGTAEAFF. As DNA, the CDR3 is TGTGCCAGCAGTCAAGGGACCGCTGAAGCTTTCTTT.

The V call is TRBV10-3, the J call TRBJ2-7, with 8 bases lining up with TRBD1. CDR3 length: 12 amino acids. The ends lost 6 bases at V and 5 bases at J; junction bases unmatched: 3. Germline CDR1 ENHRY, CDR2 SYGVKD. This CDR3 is CAISQGAHEQYF. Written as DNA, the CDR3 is TGTGCCATCAGCCAGGGGGCCCACGAGCAGTACTTC.

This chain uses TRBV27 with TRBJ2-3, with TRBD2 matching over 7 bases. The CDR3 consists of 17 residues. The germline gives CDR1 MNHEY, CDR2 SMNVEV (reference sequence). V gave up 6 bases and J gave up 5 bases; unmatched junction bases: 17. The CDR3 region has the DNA TGTGCCAGCAGCCCTCTCGCGGGCCCTAGCGGTGGAGATACGCAGTATTTT. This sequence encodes CASSPLAGPSGGDTQYF.